This T cell receptor beta chain was sequenced in a study of T cells in Graves' hyperthyroidism and ophthalmopathy. The CDR3 spans 15 residues. V was shortened by 3 bases and J by 4 bases, with 13 bases between the two germline ends. The CDR3 regions of TCR beta were amplified from RNA transcripts. During a first-round RT-PCR of the TCR CDR3, the HTBI primer set was used. MiXCR, run by TCRdb on the multiplex PCR reads, gives a single entry per CDR3 protein. The sample holds 360,000 or so distinct CDR3 sequences, approximately 18% seen once. This sequence joins TRBV12-3 or TRBV12-4 and TRBJ1-5; perhaps TRBD1 as D (6 bases). What was sequenced was blood. The sequence derives from a woman in her forties with Graves' ophthalmopathy. The CDR3 is CASSLSLDRNQPQHF. The CDR3 coding sequence is TGTGCCAGCAGTTTGTCCCTCGACAGGAATCAGCCCCAGCATTTT.